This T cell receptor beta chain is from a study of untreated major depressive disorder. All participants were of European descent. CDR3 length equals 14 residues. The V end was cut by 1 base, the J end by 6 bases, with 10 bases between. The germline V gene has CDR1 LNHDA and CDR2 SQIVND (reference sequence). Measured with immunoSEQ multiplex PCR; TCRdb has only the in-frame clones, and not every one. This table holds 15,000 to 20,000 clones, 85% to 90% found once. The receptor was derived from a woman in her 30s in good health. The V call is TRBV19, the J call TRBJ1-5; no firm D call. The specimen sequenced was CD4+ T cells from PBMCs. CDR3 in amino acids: CASSIVAVGQPQHF. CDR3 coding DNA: TGTGCCAGTAGTATAGTGGCAGTGGGTCAGCCCCAGCATTTT. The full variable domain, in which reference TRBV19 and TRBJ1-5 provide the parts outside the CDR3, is DGGITQSPKYLFRKEGQNVTLSCEQNLNHDAMYWYRQDPGQGLRLIYYSQIVNDFQKGDIAEGYSVSREKKESFPLTVTSAQKNPTAFYLCASSIVAVGQPQHFGDGTRLSIL.